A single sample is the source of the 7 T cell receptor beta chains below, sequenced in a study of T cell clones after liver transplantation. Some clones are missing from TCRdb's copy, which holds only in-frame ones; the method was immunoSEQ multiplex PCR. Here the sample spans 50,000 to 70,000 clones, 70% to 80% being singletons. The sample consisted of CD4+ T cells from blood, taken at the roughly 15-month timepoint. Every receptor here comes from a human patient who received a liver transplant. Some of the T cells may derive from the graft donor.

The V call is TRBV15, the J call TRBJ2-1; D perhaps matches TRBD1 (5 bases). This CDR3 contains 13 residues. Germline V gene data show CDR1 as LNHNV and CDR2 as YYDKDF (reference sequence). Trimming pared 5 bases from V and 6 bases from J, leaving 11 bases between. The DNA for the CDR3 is TGTGCCACCAGCCCAGGGTTGTTCAATGAGCAGTTCTTC. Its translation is CATSPGLFNEQFF.

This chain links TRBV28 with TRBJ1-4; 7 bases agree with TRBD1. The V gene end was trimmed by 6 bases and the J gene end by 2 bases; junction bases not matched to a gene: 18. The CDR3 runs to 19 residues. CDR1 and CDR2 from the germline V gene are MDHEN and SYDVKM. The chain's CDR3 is CASSSPNFSGTVTNEKLFF. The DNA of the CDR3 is TGTGCCAGCAGCTCACCCAACTTCTCCGGGACAGTCACTAATGAAAAACTGTTTTTT.

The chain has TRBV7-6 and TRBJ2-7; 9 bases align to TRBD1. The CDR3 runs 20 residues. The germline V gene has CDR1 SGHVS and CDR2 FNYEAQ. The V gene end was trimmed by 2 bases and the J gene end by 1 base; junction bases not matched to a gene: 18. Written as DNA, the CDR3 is TGTGCCAGCAGCTTAATCCCGAGATCCGCGGACAGGGGATTTTCCTACGAGCAGTACTTC. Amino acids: CASSLIPRSADRGFSYEQYF. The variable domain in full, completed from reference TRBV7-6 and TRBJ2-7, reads GAGVSQSPRYKVTKRGQDVALRCDPISGHVSLYWYRQALGQGPEFLTYFNYEAQQDKSGLPNDRFSAERPEGSISTLTIQRTEQRDSAMYRCASSLIPRSADRGFSYEQYFGPGTRLTVT.

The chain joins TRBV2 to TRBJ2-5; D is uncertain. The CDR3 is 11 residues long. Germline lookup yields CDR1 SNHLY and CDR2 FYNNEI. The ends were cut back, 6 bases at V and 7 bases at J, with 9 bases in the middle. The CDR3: CASRGEGTQYF. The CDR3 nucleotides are TGTGCCAGCAGGGGCGAAGGGACCCAGTACTTC.

The CDR3: CASSLNWDSEAFF. CDR3 in DNA: TGTGCCAGCAGTTTAAATTGGGACAGCGAAGCTTTCTTT. V usage is TRBV6-5 and J usage is TRBJ1-1, with 7 bases identical to TRBD1. CDR3 length equals 13 residues. Germline CDR1 and CDR2: MNHEY and SVGAGI. V shed 4 bases, J shed 8 bases, and the junction held 7 bases outside the gene matches.

The CDR3 protein is CSVRRTSPNEETQYF. The DNA for the CDR3 is TGCAGCGTTCGACGGACAAGCCCTAACGAAGAGACCCAGTACTTC. J is TRBJ2-5 and V is TRBV29-1, with D maybe TRBD1 (5 bases). This CDR3 has 15 residues. In germline, CDR1 is SQVTM, CDR2 ANQGSEA. The V end lost 5 bases, the J end lost 3 bases, and 19 bases lay between the germline ends.

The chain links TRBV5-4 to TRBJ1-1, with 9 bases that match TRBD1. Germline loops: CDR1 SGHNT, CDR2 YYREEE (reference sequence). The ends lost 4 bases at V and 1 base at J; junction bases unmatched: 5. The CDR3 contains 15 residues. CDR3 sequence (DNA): TGTGCCAGCAGCACAGGGACAGGGACGAACACTGAAGCTTTCTTT. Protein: CASSTGTGTNTEAFF.